The rows below give T cell receptor beta chains drawn from one sample of a study of patients and donors after allogeneic stem cell transplantation. TCRdb re-analysed the RT-PCR reads in MiXCR, keeping a single row per CDR3 protein. The sample consists of 98,000 or so distinct CDR3 sequences, roughly 37% of them appearing once. The material sequenced was blood, either unsorted or a sorted T cell fraction (not recorded which). The receptors come from a human donor who was either an allogeneic HSCT recipient or a stem cell or donor lymphocyte infusion donor (not recorded which). It is not recorded whose cells these are; they may come from a transplant donor. CDR3s leave out the opening cysteine and the closing phenylalanine or tryptophan.

J | V | CDR3
TRBJ1-4 | TRBV28 | ASSTGEKLF
TRBJ1-2 | TRBV11-3 | ASSRKTNYGYT
TRBJ2-3 | TRBV12-3/TRBV12-4 | ASSPLKGRVTDTQY
TRBJ1-1 | TRBV12-3/TRBV12-4 | ASSLRVRNTEAF
TRBJ1-5 | TRBV19 | ASSTGDYSNQPQH
TRBJ2-3 | TRBV10-3 | ASSPGLPDTQY
TRBJ2-5 | TRBV5-5 | ASSLARTNPETQY
TRBJ1-2 | TRBV24-1 | ATSGPGQGGGYT
TRBJ1-5 | TRBV12-3/TRBV12-4 | ASSPQGASNQPQH
TRBJ1-1 | TRBV12-3/TRBV12-4 | ASSPLRDRAF
TRBJ1-5 | TRBV6-2/TRBV6-3 | ASSLARDRVFNQPQH
TRBJ1-4 | TRBV4-1 | ASSPGQTTTNEKLF
TRBJ2-3 | TRBV29-1 | SAPTGLASTDTQY
TRBJ2-3 | TRBV5-1 | ASSRSSAKSTDTQY
TRBJ1-5 | TRBV7-8 | ASSLLFQGRNQPQH
TRBJ2-3 | TRBV4-3 | ASSQDHTPSHTQY
TRBJ2-7 | TRBV27 | ASGGPYEQY
TRBJ2-7 | TRBV5-1 | ASSGSLAGGSYEQY
TRBJ2-2 | TRBV20-1 | SAIGAGGPVGTGELF
TRBJ1-3 | TRBV7-2 | ASSRLVSSGNTIY
TRBJ2-5 | TRBV4-3 | ASSQDGRGGETQY
TRBJ2-3 | TRBV20-1 | SARVAGADTQY
TRBJ2-5 | TRBV10-3 | ATQLAGQETQY
TRBJ1-2 | TRBV12-3/TRBV12-4 | ASSSPSDTYYGYT
TRBJ2-3 | TRBV29-1 | SVGGRTSTDTQY
TRBJ1-5 | TRBV12-3/TRBV12-4 | ASVQDLYQPQH
TRBJ2-1 | TRBV2 | ASSGSSGRARYNEQF
TRBJ2-1 | TRBV5-1 | ASSLGDRGGYNEQF
TRBJ2-7 | TRBV4-3 | ASSPVIAGAYEQY
TRBJ2-3 | TRBV29-1 | SVEDGITDTQY
TRBJ2-7 | TRBV20-1 | SARRLAGAPIDDEQY
TRBJ2-7 | TRBV20-1 | SASSGSPFYEQY
TRBJ2-3 | TRBV7-2 | ASSVAGDTQY
TRBJ2-3 | TRBV18 | ASSPTSNTDTQY
TRBJ2-3 | TRBV18 | ASSPQGKGDTQY
TRBJ2-7 | TRBV9 | ASSDGTGSFYEQY
TRBJ1-1 | TRBV5-1 | ASSLDQGTAF
TRBJ1-4 | TRBV5-1 | ASSPWTDKTEKLF
TRBJ2-3 | TRBV4-2 | ASRTGTQRTDTQY
TRBJ2-7 | TRBV6-2/TRBV6-3 | ASSYRVRTEQY
TRBJ2-3 | TRBV19 | ASSLPGHPDTQY
TRBJ2-1 | TRBV12-3/TRBV12-4 | ASREGLAVSYNEQF
TRBJ2-4 | TRBV5-6 | ASSMTGAPKNIQY
TRBJ2-7 | TRBV29-1 | SVGLSSYEQY
TRBJ1-2 | TRBV20-1 | SARGANYGYT
TRBJ1-6 | TRBV4-3 | ASSQTQGYNSPLH
TRBJ1-3 | TRBV4-3 | ASSQVPGGNTIY
TRBJ1-5 | TRBV3-1 | ASSQGFLSNQPQH
TRBJ2-2 | TRBV20-1 | SARDQGSGSKTGELF
TRBJ2-3 | TRBV12-3/TRBV12-4 | ASSFGDSTDTQY
TRBJ2-2 | TRBV11-2 | ASSPLGAGELF
TRBJ1-2 | TRBV29-1 | SVEEPKQGLYGYT
TRBJ1-6 | TRBV7-2 | ASSRKRGLGAPLH